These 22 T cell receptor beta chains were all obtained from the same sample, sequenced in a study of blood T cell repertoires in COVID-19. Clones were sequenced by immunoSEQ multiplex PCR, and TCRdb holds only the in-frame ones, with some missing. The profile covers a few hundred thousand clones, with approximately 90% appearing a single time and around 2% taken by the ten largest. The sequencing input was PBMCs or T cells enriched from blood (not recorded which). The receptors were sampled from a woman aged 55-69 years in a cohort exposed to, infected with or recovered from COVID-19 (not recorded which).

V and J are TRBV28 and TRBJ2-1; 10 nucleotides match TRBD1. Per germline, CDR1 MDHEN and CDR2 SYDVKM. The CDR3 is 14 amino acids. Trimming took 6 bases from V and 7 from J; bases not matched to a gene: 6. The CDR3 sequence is CASSRQGAGNEQFF. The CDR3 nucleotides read TGTGCCAGCAGCCGACAGGGGGCGGGTAATGAGCAGTTCTTC.

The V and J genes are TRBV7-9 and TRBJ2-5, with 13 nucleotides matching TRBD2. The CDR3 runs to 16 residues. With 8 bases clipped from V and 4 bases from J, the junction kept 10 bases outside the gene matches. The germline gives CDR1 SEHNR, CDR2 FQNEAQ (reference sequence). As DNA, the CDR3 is TGTGCCAGCCAGGGACTAGCGGGATCAGACGTAGAGACCCAGTACTTC. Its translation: CASQGLAGSDVETQYF.

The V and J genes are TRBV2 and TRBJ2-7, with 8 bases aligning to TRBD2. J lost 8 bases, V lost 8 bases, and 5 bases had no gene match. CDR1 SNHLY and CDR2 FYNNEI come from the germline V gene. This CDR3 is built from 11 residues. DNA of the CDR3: TGTGCCAGCGGCGGACTAGCCAAGCAGTACTTC. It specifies CASGGLAKQYF.

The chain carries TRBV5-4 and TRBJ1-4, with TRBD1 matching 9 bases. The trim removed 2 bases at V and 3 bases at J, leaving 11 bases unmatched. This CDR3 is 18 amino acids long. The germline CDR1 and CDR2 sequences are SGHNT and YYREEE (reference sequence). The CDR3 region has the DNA TGTGCCAGCAGCTTCTTCCCGGGACAGGGTGGAGCTAATGAAAAACTGTTTTTT. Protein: CASSFFPGQGGANEKLFF.

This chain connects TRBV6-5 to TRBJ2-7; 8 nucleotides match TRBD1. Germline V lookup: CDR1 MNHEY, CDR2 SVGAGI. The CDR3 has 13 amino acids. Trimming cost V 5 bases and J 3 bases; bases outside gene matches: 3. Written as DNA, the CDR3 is TGTGCCAGCAGTAGCGACAGGGGCTACGAGCAGTACTTC. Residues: CASSSDRGYEQYF.

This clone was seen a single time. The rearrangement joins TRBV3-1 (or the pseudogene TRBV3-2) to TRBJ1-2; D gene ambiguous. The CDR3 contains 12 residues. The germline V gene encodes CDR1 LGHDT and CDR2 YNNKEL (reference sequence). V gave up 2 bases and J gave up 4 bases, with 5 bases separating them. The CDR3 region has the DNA TGTGCCAGCAGCCAATCCGGCTATGGCTACACCTTC. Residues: CASSQSGYGYTF.

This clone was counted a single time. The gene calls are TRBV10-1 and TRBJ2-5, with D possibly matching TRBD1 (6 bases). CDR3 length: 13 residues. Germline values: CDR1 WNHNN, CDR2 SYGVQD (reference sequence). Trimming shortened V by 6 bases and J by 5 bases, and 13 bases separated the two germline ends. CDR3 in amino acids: CASSATGTETQYF. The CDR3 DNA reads TGCGCCAGCAGCGCTACAGGGACCGAGACCCAGTACTTC.

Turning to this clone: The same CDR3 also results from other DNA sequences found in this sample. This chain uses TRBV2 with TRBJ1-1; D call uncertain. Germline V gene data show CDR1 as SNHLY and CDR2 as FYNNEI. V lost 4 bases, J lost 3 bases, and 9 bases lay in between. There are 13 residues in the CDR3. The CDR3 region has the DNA TGTGCCAGCAGTGCGACGGGTTACACTGAAGCTTTCTTT. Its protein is CASSATGYTEAFF.

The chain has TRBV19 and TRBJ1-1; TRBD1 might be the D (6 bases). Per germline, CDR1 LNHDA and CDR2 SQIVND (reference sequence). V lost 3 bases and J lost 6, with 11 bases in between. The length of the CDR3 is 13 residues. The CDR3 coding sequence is TGTGCCAGTAGTATCCCGGGGGGCGCTGAAGCTTTCTTT. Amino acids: CASSIPGGAEAFF.

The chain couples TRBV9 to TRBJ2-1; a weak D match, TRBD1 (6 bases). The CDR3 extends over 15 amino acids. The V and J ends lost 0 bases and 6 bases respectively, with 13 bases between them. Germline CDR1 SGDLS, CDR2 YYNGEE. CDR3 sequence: CASSVGQAAANEQFF. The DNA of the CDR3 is TGTGCCAGCAGCGTAGGACAGGCTGCAGCCAATGAGCAGTTCTTC.

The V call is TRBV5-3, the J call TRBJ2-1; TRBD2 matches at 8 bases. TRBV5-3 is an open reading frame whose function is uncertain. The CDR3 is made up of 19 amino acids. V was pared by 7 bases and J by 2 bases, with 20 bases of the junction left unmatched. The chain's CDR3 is CARGVKGYSGGPAYNEQFF. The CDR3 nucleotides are TGTGCCAGAGGGGTAAAGGGCTATTCGGGAGGGCCCGCCTACAATGAGCAGTTCTTC.

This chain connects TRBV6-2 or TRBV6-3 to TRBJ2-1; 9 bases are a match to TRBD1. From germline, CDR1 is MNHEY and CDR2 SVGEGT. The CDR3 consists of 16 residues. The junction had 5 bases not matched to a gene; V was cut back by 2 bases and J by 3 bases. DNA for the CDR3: TGTGCCAGCAGTTACCCAGGACAGGGGAACTACAATGAGCAGTTCTTC. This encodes CASSYPGQGNYNEQFF.

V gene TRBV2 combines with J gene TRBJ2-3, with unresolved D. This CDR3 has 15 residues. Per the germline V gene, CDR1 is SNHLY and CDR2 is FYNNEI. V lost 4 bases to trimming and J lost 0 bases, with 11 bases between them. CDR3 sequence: CASSVWSSSTDTQYF. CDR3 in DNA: TGTGCCAGCAGTGTATGGAGCTCTAGCACAGATACGCAGTATTTT.

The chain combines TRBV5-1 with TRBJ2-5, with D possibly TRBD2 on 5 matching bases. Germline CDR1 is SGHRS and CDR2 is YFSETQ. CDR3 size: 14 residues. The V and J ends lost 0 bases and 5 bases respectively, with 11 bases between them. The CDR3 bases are TGCGCCAGCAGCTTGGGAGGGATGGAGGAGACCCAGTACTTC. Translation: CASSLGGMEETQYF.

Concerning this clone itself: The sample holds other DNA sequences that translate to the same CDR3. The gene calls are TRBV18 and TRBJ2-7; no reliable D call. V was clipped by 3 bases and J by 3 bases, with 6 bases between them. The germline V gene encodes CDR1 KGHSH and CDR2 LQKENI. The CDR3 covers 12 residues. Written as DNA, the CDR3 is TGTGCCAGCTCACCCTCTAGCTACGAGCAGTACTTC. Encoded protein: CASSPSSYEQYF.

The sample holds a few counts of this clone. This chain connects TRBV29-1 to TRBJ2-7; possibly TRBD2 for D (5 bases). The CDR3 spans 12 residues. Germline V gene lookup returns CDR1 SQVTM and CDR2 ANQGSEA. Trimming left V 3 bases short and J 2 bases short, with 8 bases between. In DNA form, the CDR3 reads TGCAGCGTTGATAGAGGGACCTACGAGCAGTACTTC. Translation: CSVDRGTYEQYF.

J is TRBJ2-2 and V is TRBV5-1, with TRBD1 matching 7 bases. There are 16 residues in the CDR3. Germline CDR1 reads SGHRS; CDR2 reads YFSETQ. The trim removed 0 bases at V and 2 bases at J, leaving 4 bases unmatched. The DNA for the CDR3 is TGCGCCAGCAGCTTGGCGGGACAGAGTAACACCGGGGAGCTGTTTTTT. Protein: CASSLAGQSNTGELFF.

Here the CDR3 DNA reads TGCGCCAGCAGCTTCCGGGCCCCGGGACAGGGGCTAAACACTGAAGCTTTCTTT. Amino acids: CASSFRAPGQGLNTEAFF. The J gene is TRBJ1-1, the V gene TRBV5-1, with 10 bases aligning to TRBD1. Losses at the gene ends were 2 bases for V and 2 bases for J; bases not matched to a gene: 12. The CDR3 extends over 18 amino acids. CDR1 and CDR2 from the germline V gene are SGHRS and YFSETQ.

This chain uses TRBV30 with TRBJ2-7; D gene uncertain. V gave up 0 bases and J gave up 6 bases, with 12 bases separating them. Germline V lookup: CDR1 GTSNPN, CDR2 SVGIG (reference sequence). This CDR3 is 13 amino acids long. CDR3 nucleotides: TGTGCCTGGAGTGTAAACAGAGTCGGCGAGCAGTACTTC. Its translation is CAWSVNRVGEQYF.

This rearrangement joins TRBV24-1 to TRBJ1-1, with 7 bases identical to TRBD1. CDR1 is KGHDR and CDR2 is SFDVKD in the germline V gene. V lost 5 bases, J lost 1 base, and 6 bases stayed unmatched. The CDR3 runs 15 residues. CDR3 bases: TGTGCCACCAGTGGCGCAGGGGGAAAGAACACTGAAGCTTTCTTT. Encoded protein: CATSGAGGKNTEAFF.

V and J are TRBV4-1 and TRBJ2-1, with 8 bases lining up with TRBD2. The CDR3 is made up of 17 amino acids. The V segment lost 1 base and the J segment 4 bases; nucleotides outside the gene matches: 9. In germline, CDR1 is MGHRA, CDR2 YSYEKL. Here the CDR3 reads CASSQAPGLGIYNEQFF. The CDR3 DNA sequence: TGCGCCAGCAGCCAAGCCCCGGGACTAGGAATTTACAATGAGCAGTTCTTC.

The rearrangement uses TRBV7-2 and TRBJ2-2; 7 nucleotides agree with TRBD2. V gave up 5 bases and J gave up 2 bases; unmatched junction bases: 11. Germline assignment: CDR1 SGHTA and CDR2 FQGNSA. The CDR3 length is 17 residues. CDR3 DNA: TGTGCCAGCAGCCCCCGCTGGAGCGGGATAAACACCGGGGAGCTGTTTTTT. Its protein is CASSPRWSGINTGELFF.